This T cell receptor beta chain was sequenced during a study of blood T cells in healthy people across ages. This clonotype was observed a handful of times. This CDR3 is 14 amino acids long. J lost 7 bases, V lost 5 bases, and 7 bases had no gene match. Germline lookup yields CDR1 SGHTA and CDR2 FQGTGA. Together with a sample-barcoded 5' primer, a J-beta primer mix was included in a second PCR lasting about 7 to 12 cycles. A single record per CDR3 protein comes from TCRdb applying MiXCR to the 5' RACE reads. The table includes more than 650,000 distinct CDR3 sequences, roughly 24% detected once. Every sample gave at least 6 micrograms of total RNA when it was extracted. This sample also belongs to another study, concerning T cells of mothers and their children. That work contributes: Samples were obtained from a few healthy Caucasian mothers and their six children. The TCR beta CDR3 read count exceeded 9.5 million for each mother and was around 3.1 million for each child. Pairs that are related and pairs that are unrelated have TCR recombination output shaped similarly by thymic selection.

The gene calls are TRBV7-3 and TRBJ2-2; 7 nucleotides match TRBD1. Sequencing was done on a sample of blood. This TCR derives from a boy between 10 and 17 years old in good health. CDR3 nucleotide sequence: TGTGCCAGCAGCCGAACAGGGGCCAACGGGGAGCTGTTTTTT. This sequence encodes CASSRTGANGELFF. The full variable domain, in which reference TRBV7-3 and TRBJ2-2 provide the parts outside the CDR3, is GAGVSQTPSNKVTEKGKYVELRCDPISGHTALYWYRQSLGQGPEFLIYFQGTGAADDSGLPNDRFFAVRPEGSVSTLKIQRTERGDSAVYLCASSRTGANGELFFGEGSRLTVL.